Below, 3 T cell receptor beta chains from the same sample are listed, as sequenced in a study of OX40 agonist ivuxolimab in advanced cancers. The data were produced by immunoSEQ multiplex PCR, yet TCRdb's version contains in-frame clones alone and is incomplete. The sample lists some 64,000 clones, roughly nine tenths occurring once. The sequences come from CD4+ or CD8+ T cells sorted from blood, collected in a trial of the OX40 agonist ivuxolimab. These receptors were collected from an adult with an advanced solid tumor such as melanoma, head and neck, liver or kidney cancer.

This clone was picked up a small number of times. The chain has TRBV30 and TRBJ1-5; D perhaps matches TRBD1 (6 bases). The CDR3 has 14 amino acids. Germline lookup yields CDR1 GTSNPN and CDR2 SVGIG (reference sequence). The V end lost 0 bases, the J end lost 5 bases, and 11 bases lay between the germline ends. The CDR3 DNA reads as TGTGCCTGGAGTGTACAAGGGGGGGATCAGCCCCAGCATTTT. This gives the protein CAWSVQGGDQPQHF.

The chain joins TRBV18 to TRBJ2-7, with D perhaps TRBD2 (6 bases). The length of the CDR3 is 13 residues. The germline V gene has CDR1 KGHSH and CDR2 LQKENI. The V gene lost 3 bases and the J gene lost 2 bases, with 8 bases spanning the gap. This CDR3 reads CASSPGGPYEQYF. CDR3 bases: TGTGCCAGCTCACCCGGGGGACCCTACGAGCAGTACTTC.

This chain links TRBV10-3 with TRBJ2-1; TRBD2 matches at 8 bases. Germline V CDR1 and CDR2: ENHRY, SYGVKD. The CDR3 runs to 15 residues. After removal of 7 bases from V and 1 base from J, the junction contained 6 bases not matched to a gene. The chain's CDR3 is CAIKGSGSSYNEQFF. The CDR3 coding sequence is TGTGCCATCAAAGGCAGCGGGAGTTCCTACAATGAGCAGTTCTTC.